Given below is one T cell receptor beta chain in context. This sample stems from a study of cytomegalovirus exposure and HLA in healthy donors. Some clones are missing from TCRdb's copy, which holds only in-frame ones; the method was immunoSEQ multiplex PCR. The repertoire holds roughly 200,000 clones, with approximately 86% as singletons. The CDR3 sequence is 15 residues long. V gave up 1 base and J gave up 1 base, with 10 bases separating them. The V gene's germline CDR1 is MDHEN and CDR2 SYDVKM. The chain is built from TRBV28 and TRBJ1-1, with D possibly TRBD1 on 5 matching bases. This TCR came from a man aged 30-40 years in good health and CMV-seropositive. Material for sequencing was PBMCs. The CDR3 reads CASSLLDTQNTEAFF. The CDR3 bases are TGTGCCAGCAGTTTATTGGACACCCAGAACACTGAAGCTTTCTTT. The full variable domain, rest sourced from reference TRBV28 and TRBJ1-1, is DVKVTQSSRYLVKRTGEKVFLECVQDMDHENMFWYRQDPGLGLRLIYFSYDVKMKEKGDIPEGYSVSREKKERFSLILESASTNQTSMYLCASSLLDTQNTEAFFGQGTRLTVV.